One and the same sample provided the 14 T cell receptor beta chains below, sequenced in a study of tumor and adjacent non-tumor tissue in lung cancer. TCRbeta libraries were built with three rounds of nested PCR, modified from ARM-PCR. One entry per CDR3 protein results from TCRdb running MiXCR on the multiplex PCR reads. Among 90,000 to 110,000 distinct CDR3 sequences listed, roughly 75% were seen once. This sample's RNA came from whole unsorted tissue. Input material: lung tumor tissue. The receptors shown here come from a woman aged 55-75 years with non-small cell lung cancer.

This clonotype was observed at least ten times. DNA for the CDR3: TGTGCCATCAGTGAGTCGAGGACAGGGACCCCAGGCGATGAGCAGTTCTTC. Its translation is CAISESRTGTPGDEQFF. The rearrangement uses TRBV10-3 and TRBJ2-1; 8 bases match TRBD1. This CDR3 is 17 amino acids long. Germline CDR1 reads ENHRY; CDR2 reads SYGVKD. The J segment lost 8 bases and the V segment lost 0 bases, leaving 12 bases of the junction unmatched.

As regards this clonotype: A junction boundary mismatches the germline segment, possibly from a read error. The chain is built from TRBV28 and TRBJ1-4; D is perhaps TRBD1 (5 bases). Germline lookup yields CDR1 MDHEN and CDR2 SYDVKM. This CDR3 has 16 amino acids. As DNA, the CDR3 is TGTTCCAGCAGTTCTTTAGGGGCTGGGGAAGGGGAAAAACTGTTTTTT. Translation gives CSSSSLGAGEGEKLFF.

As to this clonotype: One base away lies a much larger clone, so this may be a sequencing read error. V usage is TRBV6-5 and J usage is TRBJ1-1; 7 bases map to TRBD1. The CDR3 is 15 residues long. Germline assignment: CDR1 MNHEY and CDR2 SVGAGI. The CDR3 DNA reads as TGTGCCAGCAGTTACCGAGTAGGGGGCGCGACTGAAGCTGTCTTT. Translating it yields CASSYRVGGATEAVF.

To note about this clonotype: A read error may be the cause here, since a much bigger clone is one base away. It is likely a read error, because the conserved phenylalanine at the end of the CDR3 is missing. V and J are TRBV28 and TRBJ1-6; 8 nucleotides agree with TRBD1. Losses at the gene ends were 5 bases for V and 7 bases for J; bases not matched to a gene: 4. The CDR3 sequence is 14 residues long. From germline, CDR1 is MDHEN and CDR2 SYDVKM. CDR3 protein: CASSGGQGNSPLHS. In nucleotides, the CDR3 is TGTGCCAGCAGTGGCGGACAGGGAAATTCACCCCTCCACTCT.

Of note for this clonotype: This likely comes from a read error, as the CDR3 has no conserved phenylalanine or tryptophan at its end. CDR3 nucleotides: TGCGCCAGTAGCCCCGGGGACAAGGGAGATTCACCCCTCCACATT. Protein: CASSPGDKGDSPLHI. The chain has TRBV4-3 and TRBJ1-6; weak D call: TRBD1 (6 bases). CDR3 length: 15 amino acids. Germline V gene data show CDR1 as LGHNA and CDR2 as YSLEER.

This sequence joins TRBV13 and TRBJ1-2; D perhaps matches TRBD1 (6 bases). Germline CDR1 is PRHDT and CDR2 is FYEKMQ (reference sequence). This CDR3 has 12 residues. With 6 bases removed from V and 9 bases from J, the gap between germline ends came to 14 bases. CDR3 DNA sequence: TGTGCCAGCAGTATAGGGGGTTTAAGCTACACCTTC. Its translation: CASSIGGLSYTF.

This chain joins TRBV7-8 and TRBJ2-3; 8 positions agree with TRBD2. The CDR3 sequence is 18 residues long. V shed 5 bases, J shed 4 bases, and the junction held 17 bases outside the gene matches. CDR1 and CDR2 from the germline V gene are SGHVS and FQNEAQ. The CDR3 is CASSLRGTRGRWPDTQYF. CDR3 nucleotide sequence: TGTGCCAGCAGCCTCAGAGGGACTAGAGGGAGATGGCCAGATACGCAGTATTTT.

This clonotype has only a few counts. Lacking the conserved final phenylalanine or tryptophan, this CDR3 likely reflects a read error. The chain carries TRBV6-6 and TRBJ1-2; D remains unclear. The CDR3 has 13 amino acids. V dropped 9 bases and J dropped 3 bases, with 14 bases sitting between them. The germline gives CDR1 MNHNY, CDR2 SVGAGI (reference sequence). The DNA of the CDR3 is TGTGCCAGTCGCCTCCAGTATTACTATGGCTACACCCTC. Residues: CASRLQYYYGYTL.

This clonotype has a handful of counts. An end of the junction differs from the germline gene, which may be a read error. The gene calls are TRBV10-1 and TRBJ2-1; 13 bases align to TRBD2. Germline V gives CDR1 WNHNN, CDR2 SYGVQD (reference sequence). The CDR3 consists of 16 residues. CDR3 nucleotides: TGTGCCAGCGGCTTGACTAGCGGGGGGTCGTACAATGAGCAGTTCTTC. Protein product: CASGLTSGGSYNEQFF.

This clonotype was counted at least ten times. Written as DNA, the CDR3 is TGCGCCAGCAGTGCGGCGCGGGGCTACAATGAGCAGTTCTTC. As protein: CASSAARGYNEQFF. The J gene is TRBJ2-1, the V gene TRBV10-1; D may be TRBD2 (6 bases). The ends were cut back, 4 bases at V and 3 bases at J, with 10 bases in the middle. CDR1 and CDR2 (germline): WNHNN, SYGVQD (reference sequence). The CDR3 is 14 residues long.

Concerning this clonotype itself: This CDR3 is missing its conserved last phenylalanine or tryptophan, likely due to a read error. No DNA is shown, since the ends of the CDR3 on it are uncertain; the CDR3 is the one TCRdb lists. The rearrangement joins TRBV4-3 to TRBJ1-6; the table's D gene call, TRBD1, was not cross checked with the DNA. The CDR3 totals 15 residues, both ends included. Germline V gene lookup returns CDR1 LGHNA and CDR2 YSLEER. The CDR3 sequence: CASSPGDRGNSPLPL.

This clonotype was detected a few times. V is TRBV29-1 and J is TRBJ2-1; 11 bases map to TRBD2. J was trimmed by 9 bases and V by 3 bases; bases with no gene match: 7. Germline V gene lookup returns CDR1 SQVTM and CDR2 ANQGSEA. The CDR3 is made up of 14 amino acids. This CDR3 reads CSVDSGGASSEQFF. The CDR3 nucleotides are TGCAGCGTTGATAGCGGGGGGGCCTCGAGTGAGCAGTTCTTC.

Of note for this clonotype: With a much larger clone just one base away, this may be a read error. This chain uses TRBV4-2 with TRBJ2-2; D is uncertain. The CDR3 loop spans 14 amino acids. Germline V CDR1 and CDR2: LGHNA, YNFKEQ. The V gene lost 0 bases and the J gene lost 6 bases, with 8 bases spanning the gap. CDR3 DNA: TGTGCCAGCAGCCAAGAAACTGGGTCCGGGGAGCTGTTTTTT. Protein: CASSQETGSGELFF.

This clonotype came up once. The gene calls are TRBV9 and TRBJ1-2, with 11 bases identical to TRBD1. The germline V gene has CDR1 SGDLS and CDR2 YYNGEE. This CDR3 has 14 amino acids. The CDR3 region is CTNSAGQGDYGYTF. The CDR3 region has the DNA TGTACCAACAGCGCGGGACAGGGGGACTATGGCTACACCTTC.